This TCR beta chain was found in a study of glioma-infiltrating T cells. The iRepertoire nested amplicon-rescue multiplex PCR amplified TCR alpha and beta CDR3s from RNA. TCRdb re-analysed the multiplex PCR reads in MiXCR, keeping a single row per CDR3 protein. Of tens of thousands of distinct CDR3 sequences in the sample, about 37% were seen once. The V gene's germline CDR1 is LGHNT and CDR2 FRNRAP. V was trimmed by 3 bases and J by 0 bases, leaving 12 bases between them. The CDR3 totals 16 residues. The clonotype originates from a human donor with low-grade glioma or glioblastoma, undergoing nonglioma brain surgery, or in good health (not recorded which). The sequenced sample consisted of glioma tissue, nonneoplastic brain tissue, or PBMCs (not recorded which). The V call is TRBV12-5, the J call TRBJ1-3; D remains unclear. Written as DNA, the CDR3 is TGTGCTAGTGGTTTTTCCACCGCGGTCTCTGGAAACACCATATATTTT. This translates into CASGFSTAVSGNTIYF.